This T cell receptor (beta chain) stems from a study of T cells expressing NK-cell markers (dated by TCRdb to the early 2020s). Describing the broader study: In sorted CD3+CD56+NKG2C+, CD3+CD56+NKG2C- and CD3+CD56-NKG2C+ T-cell subsets from about 8 donors, TCR beta-chain repertoires were profiled. Sequencing of the libraries produced 2 x 150 bp reads on Illumina HiSeq 2000/2500, MiSeq or NextSeq. Of the eight sequenced donors, seven were found to be HCMV-seropositive and one was found to be HCMV-seronegative. Randomly selected healthy volunteers, three men and five women, were used as the eight sequenced donors.

The full study reports these points: It remained unclear whether the expanded NKG2C-expressing T cell clones were specific for HCMV antigens. In a handful of donors, the dominant CD3+CD56+NKG2C+ clonotypes were among the top 10 CD8+ clonotypes and accounted for 1.0-7.0% of CD8+ T cells. Those dominant clonotypes were again the most abundant among CD3+CD56-NKG2C+ cells in a few donors, at 28.3-60.1%.

Its CDR3 holds 16 amino acids, cysteine through phenylalanine. No DNA has been recorded. For CDR1 and CDR2, the germline V gene lists SGHVS and FQNEAQ. Points on this clonotype: What this receptor recognizes is not known.

Sequencer: Illumina HiSeq 2000. 5'RACE template switching, by which a universal primer site and unique molecular identifiers were added, was used to make TCR beta cDNA libraries. cDNA synthesis was primed from the TCR beta constant segment and was followed by two successive PCR amplification steps. As for the authors' bioinformatics: MIGEC was used to demultiplex reads and group the reads by UMI, and MiTCR was used to assemble and quantify clonotypes. Only TCR cDNA sequences supported by at least two reads were kept to exclude erroneous sequences. The tcR package was used for downstream repertoire analysis, and clonotypes were matched between fractions using CDR3 nucleotide sequence together with V segment. Antigen specificity was annotated against VDJdb with VDJmatch, allowing one amino acid substitution in CDR3. Following TCRdb reprocessing, every CDR3 protein sequence forms one entry, and DNA is not provided. V and J calls and clone size were set by TCRdb, not the authors. This specimen's table enumerates some 500,000 distinct CDR3 sequences. 1.4% of the sample is held by the ten biggest clonotypes.

A commercial ELISA kit detecting HCMV-specific IgG in serum was used to determine HCMV serostatus. Ficoll density gradient centrifugation was used to isolate peripheral blood mononuclear cells from blood. Recombination linked TRBV7-8 to TRBJ2-7; TCRdb lists TRBD1, though no DNA is available to test this call. Sequencing was carried out using blood T cells: a sorted CD56 or NKG2C T cell subset, CD4+ or CD8+ T cells, or bulk PBMC T cells (not recorded which). This sequence originates from a woman in her fifties or sixties in good health. Donor details come from another sample of the same person, matched by shared clones. The CDR3 here reads CASSDDDRAVTYEQYF.